This T cell receptor (beta chain) originates from a study of OX40 agonist ivuxolimab in advanced cancers. V was clipped by 10 bases and J by 0 bases, with 21 bases between them. The CDR3 is 16 residues long. The V gene's germline CDR1 is SNHLY and CDR2 FYNNEI. This table comes from immunoSEQ multiplex PCR, and its TCRdb copy is limited to in-frame clones, with some not included. The sample includes approximately 40,000 clones, about 85% of them seen just once. The chain joins TRBV2 to TRBJ2-5, with D possibly called TRBD1 or TRBD2 (5 bases each). The sample in question was CD4+ or CD8+ T cells sorted from blood, obtained in a trial of the OX40 agonist ivuxolimab. The TCR comes from an adult with an advanced solid tumor such as melanoma, head and neck, liver or kidney cancer. The CDR3: CANWDALIGHQETQYF. The DNA for the CDR3 is TGTGCCAACTGGGACGCCCTTATCGGGCACCAAGAGACCCAGTACTTC. The whole variable domain, filled in from reference TRBV2 and TRBJ2-5, reads EPEVTQTPSHQVTQMGQEVILRCVPISNHLYFYWYRQILGQKVEFLVSFYNNEISEKSEIFDDQFSVERPDGSNFTLKIRSTKLEDSAMYFCANWDALIGHQETQYFGPGTRLLVL.